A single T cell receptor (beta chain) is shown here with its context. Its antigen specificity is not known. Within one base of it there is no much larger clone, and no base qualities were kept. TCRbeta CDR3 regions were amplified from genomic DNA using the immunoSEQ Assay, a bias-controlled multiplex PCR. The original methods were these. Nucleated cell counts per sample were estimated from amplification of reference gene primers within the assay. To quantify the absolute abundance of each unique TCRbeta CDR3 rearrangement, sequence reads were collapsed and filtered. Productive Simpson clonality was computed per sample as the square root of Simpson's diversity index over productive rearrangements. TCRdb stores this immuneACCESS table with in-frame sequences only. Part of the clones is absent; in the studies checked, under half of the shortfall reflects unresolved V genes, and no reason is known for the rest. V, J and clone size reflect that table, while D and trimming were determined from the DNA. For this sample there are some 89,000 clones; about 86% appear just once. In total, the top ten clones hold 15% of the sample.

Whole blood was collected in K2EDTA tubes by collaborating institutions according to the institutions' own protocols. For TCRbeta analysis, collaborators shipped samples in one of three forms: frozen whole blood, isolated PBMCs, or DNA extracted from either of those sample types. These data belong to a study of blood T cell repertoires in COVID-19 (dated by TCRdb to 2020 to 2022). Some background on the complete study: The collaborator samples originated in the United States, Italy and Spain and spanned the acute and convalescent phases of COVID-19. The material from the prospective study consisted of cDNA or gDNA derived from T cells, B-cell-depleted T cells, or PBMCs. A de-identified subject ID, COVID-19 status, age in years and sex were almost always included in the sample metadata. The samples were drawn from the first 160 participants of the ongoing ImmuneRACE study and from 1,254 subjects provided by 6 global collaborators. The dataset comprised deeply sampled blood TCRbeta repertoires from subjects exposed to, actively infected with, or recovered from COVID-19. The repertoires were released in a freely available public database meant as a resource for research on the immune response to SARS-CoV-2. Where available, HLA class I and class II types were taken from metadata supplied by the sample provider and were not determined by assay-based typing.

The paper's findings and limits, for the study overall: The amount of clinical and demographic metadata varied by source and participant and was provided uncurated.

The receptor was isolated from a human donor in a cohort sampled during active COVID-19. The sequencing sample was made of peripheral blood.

CDR3 sequence: CASSQDQIRGAYNSPLHF. The bases read TGTGCCAGCAGCCAAGACCAAATCAGGGGGGCCTATAATTCACCCCTCCACTTT. Recombination linked TRBV14 to TRBJ1-6; TRBD1 aligns with 7 central bases. The CDR3 runs 18 amino acids, cysteine and phenylalanine included. The DNA shown is the 54-base CDR3, in frame from base 1. Trimmed from V: 0 bases; trimmed from J: 2 bases; junction bases lacking a gene match: 7. Per the germline V gene, SGHDN is the CDR1 and FVKESK is the CDR2.